This T cell receptor beta chain was captured in a study of spatial heterogeneity in lung cancer. Background on the study: Each distinct TCR and UMI combination averaged more than ten appearances in raw reads. Study-level findings and limits: Of the expanded TCRs, ubiquitous and regional counts tracked the counts of ubiquitous and regional nonsynonymous mutations, respectively. Higher tumor mutation counts went along with higher counts of expanded intratumoral alpha and beta TCRs.

Sample time point: sample taken at primary tumor resection. This clonotype has a count of ten or more. The antigen remains unidentified. Individually, TCR cDNA molecules were each labelled with a unique molecular identifier. Each CDR3 protein gets one entry after TCRdb re-called the 5' RACE reads with MiXCR. The sample holds about 100,000 distinct CDR3 sequences, around 4.8% seen once. CDR3 size: 15 residues. From germline, CDR1 is SNHLY and CDR2 FYNNEI. J lost 7 bases, V lost 8 bases, and 8 bases had no gene match. The receptor comes from a male donor with early-stage non-small cell lung cancer. Sequenced material: lung tumor tissue, taken at surgery. The J gene is TRBJ2-1, the V gene TRBV2; 13 bases map to TRBD2. The CDR3 reads CASQGLAGLGNEQFF. DNA of the CDR3: TGTGCCAGCCAGGGACTAGCGGGGCTTGGAAATGAGCAGTTCTTC.